This T cell receptor (beta chain) was documented in a study of blood T cell repertoires in COVID-19. Study-level information: Italy, Spain and the United States were the sources of the convalescent and acute COVID-19 samples. The analysed material was cDNA or gDNA that came from T cells, B-cell-depleted T cells, or PBMCs.

This CDR3 has 12 amino acids. Germline CDR1 is ENHRY and CDR2 is SYGVKD. V lost 3 bases to trimming and J lost 1 base, with 3 bases between them. Seattle's cohort entered during active infection and was followed longitudinally. Assay used: immunoSEQ multiplex PCR; TCRdb lists only in-frame clones, some missing. The sample yields fewer than 50,000 clones, less than 80% seen once. Many counts were recorded for this clone. The receptor comes from a man aged 65 to 85 with COVID-19, enrolled during active disease. This chain joins TRBV10-3 and TRBJ1-2; D remains ambiguous. Sequenced sample: peripheral blood. In DNA, the CDR3 is TGTGCCATCAGTGACAGTAACTATGGCTACACCTTC. Translating gives CAISDSNYGYTF.